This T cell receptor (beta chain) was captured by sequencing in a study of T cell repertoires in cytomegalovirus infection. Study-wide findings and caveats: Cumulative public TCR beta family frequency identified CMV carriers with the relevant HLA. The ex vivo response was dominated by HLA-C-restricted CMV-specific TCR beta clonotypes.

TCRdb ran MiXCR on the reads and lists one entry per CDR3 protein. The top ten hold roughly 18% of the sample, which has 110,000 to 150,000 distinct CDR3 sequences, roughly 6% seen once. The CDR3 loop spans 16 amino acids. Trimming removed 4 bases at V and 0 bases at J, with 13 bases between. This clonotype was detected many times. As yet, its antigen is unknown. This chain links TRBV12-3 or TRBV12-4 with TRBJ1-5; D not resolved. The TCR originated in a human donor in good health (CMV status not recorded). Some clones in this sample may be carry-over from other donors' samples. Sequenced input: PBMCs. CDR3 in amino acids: CASSSLRTVSNQPQHF. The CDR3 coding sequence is TGTGCCAGCAGTTCCCTCCGGACGGTTAGCAATCAGCCCCAGCATTTT.